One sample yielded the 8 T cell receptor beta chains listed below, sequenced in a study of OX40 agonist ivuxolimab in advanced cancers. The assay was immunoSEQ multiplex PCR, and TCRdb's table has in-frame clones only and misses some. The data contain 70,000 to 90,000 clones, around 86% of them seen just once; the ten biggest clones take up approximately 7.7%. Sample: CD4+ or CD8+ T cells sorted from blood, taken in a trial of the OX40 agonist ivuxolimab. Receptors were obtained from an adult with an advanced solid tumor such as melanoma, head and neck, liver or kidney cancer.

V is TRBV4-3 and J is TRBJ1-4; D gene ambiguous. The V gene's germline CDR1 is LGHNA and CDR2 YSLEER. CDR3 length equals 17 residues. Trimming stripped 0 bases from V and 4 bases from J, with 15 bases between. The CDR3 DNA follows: TGCGCCAGCAGCCAAGATTATTATGGAGGACTTAATGAAAAACTGTTTTTT. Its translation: CASSQDYYGGLNEKLFF.

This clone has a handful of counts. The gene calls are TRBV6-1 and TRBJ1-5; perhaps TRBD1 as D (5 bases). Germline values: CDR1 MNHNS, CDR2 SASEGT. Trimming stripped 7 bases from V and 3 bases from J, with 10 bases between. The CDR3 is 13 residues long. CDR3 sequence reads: CASNRQPNQPQHF. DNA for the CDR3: TGTGCCAGCAATAGACAGCCCAATCAGCCCCAGCATTTT.

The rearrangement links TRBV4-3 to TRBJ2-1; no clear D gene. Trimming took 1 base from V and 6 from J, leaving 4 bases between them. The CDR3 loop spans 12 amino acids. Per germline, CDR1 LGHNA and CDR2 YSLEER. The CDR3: CASSQVANEQFF. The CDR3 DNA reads TGCGCCAGCAGCCAAGTGGCCAATGAGCAGTTCTTC.

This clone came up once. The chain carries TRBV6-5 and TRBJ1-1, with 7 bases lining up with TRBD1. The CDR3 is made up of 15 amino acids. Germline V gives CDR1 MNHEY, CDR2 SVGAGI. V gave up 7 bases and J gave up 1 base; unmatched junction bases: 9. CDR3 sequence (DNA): TGTGCCAGCATCGATACAGGGGTGGGGAACACTGAAGCTTTCTTT. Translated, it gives CASIDTGVGNTEAFF.

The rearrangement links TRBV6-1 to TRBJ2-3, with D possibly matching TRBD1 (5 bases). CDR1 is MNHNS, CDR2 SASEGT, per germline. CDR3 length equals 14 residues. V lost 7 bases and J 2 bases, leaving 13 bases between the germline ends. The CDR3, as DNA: TGTGCCAGCAAGGTAGGGGTGTTCACAGATACGCAGTATTTT. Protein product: CASKVGVFTDTQYF.

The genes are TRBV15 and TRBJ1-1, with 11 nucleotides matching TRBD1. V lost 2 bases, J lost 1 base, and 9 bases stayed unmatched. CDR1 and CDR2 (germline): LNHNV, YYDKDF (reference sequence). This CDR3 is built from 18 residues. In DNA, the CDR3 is TGTGCCACCAGCAGACTTGGACAGGGGGCAGGGAAGAACACTGAAGCTTTCTTT. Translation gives CATSRLGQGAGKNTEAFF.

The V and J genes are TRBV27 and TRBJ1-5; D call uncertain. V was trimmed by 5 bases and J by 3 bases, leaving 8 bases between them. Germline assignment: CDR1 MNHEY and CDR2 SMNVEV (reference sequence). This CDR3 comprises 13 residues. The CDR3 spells CASSARINQPQHF. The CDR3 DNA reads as TGTGCCAGCAGTGCAAGGATCAATCAGCCCCAGCATTTT.

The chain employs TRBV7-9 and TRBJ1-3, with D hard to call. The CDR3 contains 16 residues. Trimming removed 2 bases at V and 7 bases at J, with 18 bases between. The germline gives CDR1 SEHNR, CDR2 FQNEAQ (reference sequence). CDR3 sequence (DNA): TGTGCCAGCAGCTTAACTCCAACGCTCTTGGGGAACACCATATATTTT. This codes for CASSLTPTLLGNTIYF.